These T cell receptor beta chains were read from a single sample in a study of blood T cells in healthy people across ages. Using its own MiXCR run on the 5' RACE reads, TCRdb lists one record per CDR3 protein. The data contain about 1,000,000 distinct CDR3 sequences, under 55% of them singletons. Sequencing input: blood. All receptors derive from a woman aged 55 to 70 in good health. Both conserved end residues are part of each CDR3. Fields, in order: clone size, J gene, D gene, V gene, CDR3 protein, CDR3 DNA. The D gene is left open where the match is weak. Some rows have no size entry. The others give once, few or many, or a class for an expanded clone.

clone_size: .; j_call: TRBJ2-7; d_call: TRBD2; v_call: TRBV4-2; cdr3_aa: CASSQAHLAGGTYEQYF; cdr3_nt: TGTGCCAGCAGCCAAGCCCATCTAGCGGGAGGTACGTACGAGCAGTACTTC
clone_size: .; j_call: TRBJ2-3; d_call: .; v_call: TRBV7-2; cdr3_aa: CASSLLGGPDTQYF; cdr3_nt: TGTGCCAGCAGCCTCCTGGGGGGCCCAGATACGCAGTATTTT
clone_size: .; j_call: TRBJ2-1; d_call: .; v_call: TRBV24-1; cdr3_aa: CATSRHNEQFF; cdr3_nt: TGTGCCACCAGTAGGCACAATGAGCAGTTCTTC
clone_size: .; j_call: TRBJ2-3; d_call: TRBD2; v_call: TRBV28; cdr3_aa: CASSLHLAGARDTQYF; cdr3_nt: TGTGCCAGCAGTTTACACCTAGCGGGAGCGAGAGATACGCAGTATTTT
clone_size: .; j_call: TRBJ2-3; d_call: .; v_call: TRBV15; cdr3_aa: CATSRDALSTDTQYF; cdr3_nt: TGTGCCACCAGCAGAGATGCTCTGTCCACAGATACGCAGTATTTT
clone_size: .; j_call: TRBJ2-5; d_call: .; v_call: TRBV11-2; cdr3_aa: CASSFGFGETQYF; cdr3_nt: TGTGCCAGCAGCTTTGGGTTTGGAGAGACCCAGTACTTC
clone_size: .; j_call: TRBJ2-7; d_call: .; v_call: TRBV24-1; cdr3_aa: CATSKQGPGYEQYF; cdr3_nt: TGTGCCACCAGCAAACAGGGACCAGGCTACGAGCAGTACTTC
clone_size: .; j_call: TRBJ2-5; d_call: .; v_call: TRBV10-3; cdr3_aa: CAICPADQETQYF; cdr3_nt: TGTGCCATCTGTCCTGCCGACCAAGAGACCCAGTACTTC
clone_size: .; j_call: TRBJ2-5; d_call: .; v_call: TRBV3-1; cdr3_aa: CASSQNPGQETQYF; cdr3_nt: TGTGCCAGCAGTCAGAACCCGGGACAAGAGACCCAGTACTTC
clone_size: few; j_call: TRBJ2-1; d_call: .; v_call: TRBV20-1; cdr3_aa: CSARTSYNEQFF; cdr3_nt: TGCAGTGCGAGAACTAGCTACAATGAGCAGTTCTTC
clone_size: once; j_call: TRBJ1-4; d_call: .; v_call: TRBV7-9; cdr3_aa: CASSIGTQANEKLFF; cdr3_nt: TGTGCCAGCAGCATAGGGACTCAGGCTAATGAAAAACTGTTTTTT
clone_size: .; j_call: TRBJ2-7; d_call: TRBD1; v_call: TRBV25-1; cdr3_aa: CASSEQPQGASSYEQYF; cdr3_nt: TGTGCCAGCAGTGAACAACCACAGGGGGCTAGCTCCTACGAGCAGTACTTC
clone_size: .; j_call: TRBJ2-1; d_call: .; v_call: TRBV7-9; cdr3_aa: CASSFPGTLHNEQFF; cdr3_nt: TGTGCCAGCAGCTTTCCCGGGACCCTACACAATGAGCAGTTCTTC
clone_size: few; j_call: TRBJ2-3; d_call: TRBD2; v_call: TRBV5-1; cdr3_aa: CASSPGLAGPADTQYF; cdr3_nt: TGCGCCAGCAGCCCGGGACTAGCGGGACCCGCAGATACGCAGTATTTT
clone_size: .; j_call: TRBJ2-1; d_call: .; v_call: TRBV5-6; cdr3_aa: CASSSISNEQFF; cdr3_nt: TGTGCCAGCAGCAGTATCTCCAATGAGCAGTTCTTC
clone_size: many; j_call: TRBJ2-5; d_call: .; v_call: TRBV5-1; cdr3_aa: CASSGGGAQETQYF; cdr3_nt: TGCGCCAGCAGCGGAGGGGGGGCGCAAGAGACCCAGTACTTC
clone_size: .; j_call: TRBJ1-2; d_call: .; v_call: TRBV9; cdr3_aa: CASSVTGSDYGYTF; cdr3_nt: TGTGCCAGCAGCGTAACAGGTAGTGACTATGGCTACACCTTC
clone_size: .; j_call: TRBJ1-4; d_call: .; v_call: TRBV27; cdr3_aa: CASRSRGYGEKLFF; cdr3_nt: TGTGCCAGCAGATCCAGGGGTTACGGTGAAAAACTGTTTTTT
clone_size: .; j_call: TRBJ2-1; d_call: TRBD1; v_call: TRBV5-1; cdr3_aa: CASSLGTGGQRERHEQFF; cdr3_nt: TGCGCCAGCAGCCTCGGGACAGGGGGCCAGCGGGAGCGCCATGAGCAGTTCTTC
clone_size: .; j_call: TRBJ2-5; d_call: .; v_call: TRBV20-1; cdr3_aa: CSAREGGETQYF; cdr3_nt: TGCAGTGCTAGAGAAGGGGGAGAGACCCAGTACTTC
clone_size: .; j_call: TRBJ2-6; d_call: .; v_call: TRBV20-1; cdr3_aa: CSARDRSARANVLTF; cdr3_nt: TGCAGTGCTAGAGATAGGAGTGCTAGGGCCAACGTCCTGACTTTC
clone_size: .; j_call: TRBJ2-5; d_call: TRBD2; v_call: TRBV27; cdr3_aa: CASSLMVPGLADQETQYF; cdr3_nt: TGTGCCAGCAGCTTAATGGTCCCGGGACTAGCAGACCAAGAGACCCAGTACTTC
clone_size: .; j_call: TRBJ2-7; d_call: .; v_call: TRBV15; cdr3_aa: CATSRRGSPPYEQYF; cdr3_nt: TGTGCCACCAGCCGCCGGGGCAGCCCCCCTTACGAGCAGTACTTC
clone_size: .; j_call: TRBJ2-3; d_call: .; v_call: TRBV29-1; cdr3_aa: CSAGWAGDTGSTQYF; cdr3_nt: TGCAGCGCAGGCTGGGCAGGGGATACAGGAAGTACGCAGTATTTT